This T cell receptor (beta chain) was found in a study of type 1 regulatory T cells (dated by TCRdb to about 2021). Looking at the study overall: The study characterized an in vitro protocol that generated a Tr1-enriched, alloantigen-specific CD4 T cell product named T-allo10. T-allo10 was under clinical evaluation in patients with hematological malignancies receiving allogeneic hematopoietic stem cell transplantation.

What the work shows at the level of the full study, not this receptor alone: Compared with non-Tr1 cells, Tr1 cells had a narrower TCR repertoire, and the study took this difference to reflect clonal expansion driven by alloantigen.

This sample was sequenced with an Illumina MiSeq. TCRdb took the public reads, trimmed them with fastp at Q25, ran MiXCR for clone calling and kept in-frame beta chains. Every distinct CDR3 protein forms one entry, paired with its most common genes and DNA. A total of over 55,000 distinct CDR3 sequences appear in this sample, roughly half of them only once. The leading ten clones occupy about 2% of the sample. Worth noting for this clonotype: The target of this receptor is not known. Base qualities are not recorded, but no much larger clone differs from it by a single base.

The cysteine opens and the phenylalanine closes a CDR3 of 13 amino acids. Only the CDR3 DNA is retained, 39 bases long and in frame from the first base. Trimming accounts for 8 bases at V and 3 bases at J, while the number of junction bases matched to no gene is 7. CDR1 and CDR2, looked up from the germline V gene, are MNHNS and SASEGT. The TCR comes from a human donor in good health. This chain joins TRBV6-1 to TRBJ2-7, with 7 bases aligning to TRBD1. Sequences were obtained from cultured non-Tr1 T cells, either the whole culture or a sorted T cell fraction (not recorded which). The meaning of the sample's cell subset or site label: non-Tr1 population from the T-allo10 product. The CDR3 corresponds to CASRDSLVYEQYF. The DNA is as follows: TGTGCCAGCCGGGACAGCCTAGTCTACGAGCAGTACTTC.